Below, 7 T cell receptor beta chains from the same sample are listed, as sequenced in a study of vaccination and CD4 T cells after COVID-19. No antigens are known for them. Noted treatment: roughly 10-day PBMC culture with coronavirus spike peptide pools or control peptides (ViraFEST assay). Pre-COVID-19 pandemic sampling (2011-2018) yielded the unexposed donor's CD4+ T cells. With the Oncomine TCR Beta short-read assay, DNA from cultured CD4+ T cells was sequenced. MiXCR was run by TCRdb on the PCR reads, yielding one entry per CDR3 protein. The sample consists of several thousand distinct CDR3 sequences, 35% to 50% of them appearing once. Sequenced sample: CD4+ T cells from blood, cultured in vitro. Source of these receptors: a human donor in good health.

There are a few counts of this clonotype. The chain is built from TRBV6-1 and TRBJ2-5; D remains unclear. CDR3 length: 11 amino acids. In germline, CDR1 is MNHNS, CDR2 SASEGT. The V end was cut by 6 bases, the J end by 1 base, with 3 bases between. CDR3 sequence reads: CASRFQETQYF. The CDR3 DNA reads TGTGCCAGCAGGTTCCAAGAGACCCAGTACTTC.

This CDR3 is CASSWQGGGNTEAFF. The CDR3 coding sequence is TGTGCCAGCAGTTGGCAGGGGGGTGGCAACACTGAAGCTTTCTTT. V usage is TRBV12-3 or TRBV12-4 and J usage is TRBJ1-1; 7 nucleotides align to TRBD1. The ends lost 4 bases at V and 2 bases at J; junction bases unmatched: 7. The CDR3 extends over 15 amino acids.

The V and J genes are TRBV6-1 and TRBJ1-1, with a tentative D call TRBD1 (6 bases). Trimming pared 2 bases from V and 4 bases from J, leaving 11 bases between. CDR3 length: 14 residues. Germline V gene sequence: CDR1 MNHNS, CDR2 SASEGT. CDR3 nucleotides: TGTGCCAGCAGTGAACACAGGGCAAGCACTGAAGCTTTCTTT. Encoded protein: CASSEHRASTEAFF.

The chain combines TRBV20-1 with TRBJ2-6; D may correspond to TRBD1 or TRBD2 (5 bases each). The CDR3 consists of 15 residues. Germline CDR1 is DFQATT and CDR2 is SNEGSKA (reference sequence). Trimming shortened V by 5 bases and J by 2 bases, and 13 bases separated the two germline ends. The CDR3 here is CSALGAGTGANVLTF. In DNA form, the CDR3 reads TGCAGTGCTTTAGGGGCCGGGACTGGGGCCAACGTCCTGACTTTC.

This clonotype came up a few times. The rearrangement links TRBV7-6 to TRBJ1-1, with no clear D. The V gene lost 5 bases and the J gene lost 4 bases, with 8 bases spanning the gap. CDR3 length: 12 residues. Per germline, CDR1 SGHVS and CDR2 FNYEAQ. As DNA, the CDR3 is TGTGCCAGCAGCCCATCGCTCACTGAAGCTTTCTTT. Its translation: CASSPSLTEAFF. The variable domain in full, with the rest retrieved from reference TRBV7-6 and TRBJ1-1, is GAGVSQSPRYKVTKRGQDVALRCDPISGHVSLYWYRQALGQGPEFLTYFNYEAQQDKSGLPNDRFSAERPEGSISTLTIQRTEQRDSAMYRCASSPSLTEAFFGQGTRLTVV.

This chain uses TRBV20-1 with TRBJ1-2, with D unclear. V lost 3 bases and J lost 5, with 7 bases in between. Germline V gene data show CDR1 as DFQATT and CDR2 as SNEGSKA (reference sequence). CDR3 length: 11 amino acids. CDR3 nucleotides: TGCAGTGCTAGTTCGGGTTATGGCTACACCTTC. It encodes CSASSGYGYTF.

The chain has TRBV7-9 and TRBJ1-2; D is perhaps TRBD1 (5 bases). The germline gives CDR1 SEHNR, CDR2 FQNEAQ (reference sequence). The CDR3 runs 13 residues. Trimming removed 5 bases from V and 0 bases from J, with 7 bases in between. In DNA form, the CDR3 reads TGTGCCAGCAGCCCGGGGGCTAACTATGGCTACACCTTC. Translation: CASSPGANYGYTF.